The 20 T cell receptor beta chains listed next were all sequenced from one sample in a study of blood T cells in healthy people across ages. For the second PCR, which ran for 7 to 11 cycles, a sample-barcoded 5' primer and a J-beta primer mix were used. In TCRdb, the 5' RACE reads were re-called with MiXCR into one record per CDR3 protein. The table shows hundreds of thousands of distinct CDR3 sequences, with less than 45% occurring only once. Sequenced input: blood. All receptors derive from a man aged 80 or over in good health.

Only a few counts were recorded for this clonotype. V gene TRBV15 combines with J gene TRBJ2-3, with D unresolved. Per germline, CDR1 LNHNV and CDR2 YYDKDF (reference sequence). This CDR3 comprises 18 residues. Trimming removed 3 bases at V and 0 bases at J, with 19 bases between. CDR3 loop: CATSSVGQAESSTDTQYF. The DNA for the CDR3 is TGTGCCACCAGCAGCGTGGGCCAGGCCGAATCAAGCACAGATACGCAGTATTTT.

This clonotype was recorded many times. This sequence joins TRBV12-3 or TRBV12-4 and TRBJ1-2; D remains unclear. Trimming left V 2 bases short and J 5 bases short, with 9 bases between. This CDR3 spans 13 amino acids. CDR3 sequence reads: CASSLTRSYGYTF. The CDR3 DNA is TGTGCCAGCAGTTTAACCAGGTCTTATGGCTACACCTTC.

Comments on this clonotype: Germline is not matched at one junction end, which may reflect a read error. The chain recombines TRBV6-2 or TRBV6-3 with TRBJ2-2, with no clear D. CDR1 MNHEY and CDR2 SVGEGT come from the germline V gene. CDR3 length equals 16 residues. CDR3 nucleotides: TGTGTCAGCAGTCGTGGTCTGACGGGCCGTATCGGGGAGCTGTTTTTT. It is translated as CVSSRGLTGRIGELFF.

This clonotype was seen a single time. This chain connects TRBV7-2 to TRBJ2-5; D could derive from TRBD1 or TRBD2 (6 bases each). The CDR3 spans 14 residues. CDR1 and CDR2 from the germline V gene are SGHTA and FQGNSA. Deletions cut 5 bases from V and 5 bases from J, with 15 bases between. The CDR3: CASSRYGGGETQYF. Here the CDR3 DNA reads TGTGCCAGCAGCCGATACGGGGGCGGGGAGACCCAGTACTTC. The complete variable domain, with remaining parts taken from reference TRBV7-2 and TRBJ2-5, reads GAGVSQSPSNKVTEKGKDVELRCDPISGHTALYWYRQSLGQGLEFLIYFQGNSAPDKSGLPSDRFSAERTGGSVSTLTIQRTQQEDSAVYLCASSRYGGGETQYFGPGTRLLVL.

This clonotype was detected only a few times. The gene calls are TRBV20-1 and TRBJ1-6; 8 bases fit TRBD1. The J segment lost 9 bases and the V segment lost 0 bases, leaving 10 bases of the junction unmatched. The CDR3 is 16 residues long. The V gene's germline CDR1 is DFQATT and CDR2 SNEGSKA (reference sequence). This CDR3 reads CSARDRTTGDSSPLHF. The CDR3 region has the DNA TGCAGTGCTAGAGATCGGACGACAGGGGACAGTTCACCCCTCCACTTT.

Worth noting for this clonotype: The junction and the germline gene differ at one end; a read error may be behind it. This chain connects TRBV4-3 to TRBJ1-2; D is perhaps TRBD1 (6 bases). Germline loops: CDR1 LGHNA, CDR2 YSLEER. The CDR3 is made up of 13 amino acids. The CDR3 here is CAGSQGHNYGYTF. DNA for the CDR3: TGCGCCGGCAGCCAGGGACATAACTATGGCTACACCTTC.

The chain employs TRBV4-3 and TRBJ2-7; no firm D call. Germline loops: CDR1 LGHNA, CDR2 YSLEER. V lost 1 base to trimming and J lost 7 bases, with 20 bases between them. CDR3 size: 16 residues. The CDR3, as DNA: TGCGCCAGCAGCCAAGTCCGGCAGTCTTCCTACAATGAGCAGTACTTC. Translated: CASSQVRQSSYNEQYF.

The chain joins TRBV9 to TRBJ2-2; D possibly corresponds to TRBD2 (6 bases). The germline V and J ends were trimmed by 5 bases and 0 bases, with 11 bases remaining between them. The CDR3 runs to 15 residues. Germline assignment: CDR1 SGDLS and CDR2 YYNGEE. The CDR3 protein is CASSFGSANTGELFF. The CDR3 nucleotides are TGTGCCAGCAGTTTCGGGAGTGCGAACACCGGGGAGCTGTTTTTT.

The J gene is TRBJ2-3, the V gene TRBV20-1, with 11 positions matching TRBD2. J was trimmed by 5 bases and V by 0 bases; bases with no gene match: 7. The CDR3 sequence is 16 residues long. CDR1 and CDR2 from the germline V gene are DFQATT and SNEGSKA (reference sequence). CDR3 protein: CSARDTSGSRGDTQYF. The CDR3 DNA reads TGCAGTGCTAGAGATACTAGCGGGAGTAGGGGAGATACGCAGTATTTT.

In its sample, this clonotype was seen a few times. CDR3 residues: CASSPLVGGGNEQFF. The CDR3 DNA follows: TGTGCCAGCAGCCCGCTGGTCGGGGGGGGCAATGAGCAGTTCTTC. The V gene is TRBV11-2, the J gene TRBJ2-1; TRBD2 aligns across 8 bases. The V segment lost 5 bases and the J segment 6 bases; nucleotides outside the gene matches: 9. The CDR3 is 15 residues long. Germline assignment: CDR1 SGHAT and CDR2 FQNNGV.

This clonotype was seen ten or more times. This chain links TRBV4-2 with TRBJ2-5, with 16 bases matching TRBD2. J lost 1 base, V lost 4 bases, and 3 bases had no gene match. The CDR3 loop spans 17 amino acids. Per the germline V gene, CDR1 is LGHNA and CDR2 is YNFKEQ. The CDR3 DNA sequence: TGTGCCAGCAGCCTAGGGACTAGCGGGGGGGCCCAAGAGACCCAGTACTTC. It specifies CASSLGTSGGAQETQYF.

The chain uses TRBV14 and TRBJ1-1, with D possibly matching TRBD1 (6 bases). This CDR3 comprises 15 residues. Germline lookup yields CDR1 SGHDN and CDR2 FVKESK. Between the trimmed V and J ends, which lost 6 bases and 4 bases, there was a span of 18 bases. DNA of the CDR3: TGTGCCAGCAGGGGAGGGCAGGGGATAAGCACTGAAGCTTTCTTT. This codes for CASRGGQGISTEAFF.

Points on this clonotype: At one end the junction does not follow the germline gene, possibly because of a read error. This rearrangement joins TRBV7-3 to TRBJ2-1; possibly TRBD1 for D (5 bases). The CDR3 contains 16 residues. The germline gives CDR1 SGHTA, CDR2 FQGTGA. The CDR3 region has the DNA TGTGCCAGCAGCCTCGTTGGGGCTCCAACCTACAATGAGCGGTTCTTC. Its translation is CASSLVGAPTYNERFF.

The rearrangement links TRBV3-1 to TRBJ2-3, with D possibly TRBD2 on 7 matching bases. In germline, CDR1 is LGHDT, CDR2 YNNKEL (reference sequence). The CDR3 has 14 residues. The V end was cut by 5 bases, the J end by 5 bases, with 14 bases between. CDR3: CASSIGGLGDTQYF. The CDR3 bases are TGTGCCAGCAGCATCGGGGGGCTAGGAGATACGCAGTATTTT.

This clonotype was counted at least ten times. The rearrangement joins TRBV10-3 to TRBJ2-7; D uncertain. V was cut by 7 bases and J by 1 base, with 8 bases left in between. This CDR3 is built from 12 residues. Germline CDR1 and CDR2: ENHRY and SYGVKD. The CDR3 region is CAIKAESYEQYF. The CDR3 nucleotides read TGTGCCATCAAAGCAGAATCCTACGAGCAGTACTTC.

The CDR3 is CASSYLGQAVQPQHF. In DNA, the CDR3 is TGTGCCAGCAGTTACCTCGGACAGGCGGTTCAGCCCCAGCATTTT. The rearrangement uses TRBV6-2 or TRBV6-3 and TRBJ1-5; TRBD1 matches at 7 bases. V trimming: 2 bases; J trimming: 6 bases; junction bases outside the gene matches: 7. The germline V gene encodes CDR1 MNHEY and CDR2 SVGEGT. The CDR3 runs to 15 residues.

This clonotype was picked up a small number of times. The chain carries TRBV6-6 and TRBJ1-5; perhaps TRBD1 as D (6 bases). V was pared by 5 bases and J by 0 bases, with 17 bases between. This CDR3 has 17 amino acids. CDR1 and CDR2 (germline): MNHNY, SVGAGI (reference sequence). The CDR3 DNA reads TGTGCCAGCAGTCCTCGCCCAGGGGATGATAGCAATCAGCCCCAGCATTTT. Translated, it gives CASSPRPGDDSNQPQHF.

The rearrangement joins TRBV27 to TRBJ2-1; D is possibly TRBD2 (6 bases). The CDR3 is made up of 15 amino acids. Germline assignment: CDR1 MNHEY and CDR2 SMNVEV (reference sequence). The ends were cut back, 4 bases at V and 5 bases at J, with 15 bases in the middle. The CDR3 nucleotides are TGTGCCAGCAGTTCTCCGGGAGTTAGGGACAATGAGCAGTTCTTC. This encodes CASSSPGVRDNEQFF.

The chain couples TRBV7-2 to TRBJ2-5, with 9 bases aligning to TRBD1. V lost 4 bases to trimming and J lost 5 bases; unmatched junction nucleotides: 8. This CDR3 has 15 residues. Looked up from germline, CDR1 is SGHTA and CDR2 is FQGNSA. CDR3 sequence reads: CASSWGTGRMETQYF. In DNA form, the CDR3 reads TGTGCCAGCAGCTGGGGGACAGGGAGGATGGAGACCCAGTACTTC.

Remarks on this clonotype: This clone may be a read error of a much larger clone one base away. This chain connects TRBV29-1 to TRBJ1-2; no firm D call. Trimming pared 1 base from V and 4 bases from J, leaving 16 bases between. The CDR3 loop spans 15 amino acids. Per germline, CDR1 SQVTM and CDR2 ANQGSEA. CDR3: CSVEVLEGSGYGYTF. In nucleotides, the CDR3 is TGCAGCGTTGAAGTGCTGGAGGGCTCGGGCTATGGCTACACCTTC.